This T cell receptor beta chain is from a study of control samples from healthy donors and cancer patients. Clones were sequenced by immunoSEQ multiplex PCR, and TCRdb holds only the in-frame ones, with some missing. Among fewer than 200,000 clones listed, roughly 92% were seen once. CDR3 length equals 16 residues. The V gene's germline CDR1 is SEHNR and CDR2 FQNEAQ (reference sequence). V lost 5 bases and J lost 6; bases outside the gene matches: 8. V usage is TRBV7-9 and J usage is TRBJ1-4, with TRBD1 identical over 11 bases. Sequencing input: blood. The clonotype originates from a man aged 25-40 years in good health. The CDR3 spells CASSLRTGGADEKLFF. CDR3 bases: TGTGCCAGCAGCCTTAGGACAGGGGGCGCGGATGAAAAACTGTTTTTT.